The 26 T cell receptor beta chains given below trace back to one sample, sequenced in a study of tumor-infiltrating lymphocytes in primary liver carcinoma. TCR beta cDNA was prepared out of 500 ng total RNA by means of a constant-region primer. Employing slightly modified ARM-PCR, three nested multiplex PCR rounds were run, and these gave rise to the TCR beta libraries. TRBV1-TRBV30 forward and Cbeta reverse primers drove the first two approximately 10-cycle rounds. MiXCR was run by TCRdb on the multiplex PCR reads, yielding one entry per CDR3 protein. The sample lists about 44,000 distinct CDR3 sequences, roughly 73% occurring once. Without any cell sorting, about 19-30 mg of bulk tissue yielded co-extracted RNA and DNA. Sequencing was done on a sample of tumor-adjacent normal liver tissue. These TCRs come from a woman in her twenties or thirties with primary liver carcinoma and hepatitis B virus infection.

With regard to this clonotype: No conserved phenylalanine or tryptophan is present at the end of the CDR3, so a read error is the likely explanation. The gene calls are TRBV4-2 and TRBJ1-6, with D possibly being TRBD1 (6 bases). CDR1 is LGHNA, CDR2 YNFKEQ, per germline. CDR3 length equals 16 residues. The chain's CDR3 is CASCHGQQTLGSPLHL. For the CDR3, the DNA is TGTGCCAGCTGCCATGGACAGCAAACCTTAGGTTCACCCCTCCACTTG.

Ten or more counts support this clonotype. The chain uses TRBV4-1 and TRBJ1-2; D is uncertain. The V end was cut by 1 base, the J end by 6 bases, with 6 bases between. Germline values: CDR1 MGHRA, CDR2 YSYEKL. CDR3 length: 12 amino acids. This CDR3 is CASSQAGNGYTF. CDR3 bases: TGCGCCAGCAGCCAAGCGGGTAATGGCTACACCTTC.

As regards this clonotype: The junction shows a germline mismatch at one end, possibly a read error. The J gene is TRBJ2-1, the V gene TRBV6-2 or TRBV6-3; D gene uncertain. The CDR3 is made up of 11 amino acids. CDR1 is MNHEY and CDR2 is SVGEGT in the germline V gene. The chain's CDR3 is CASSLYNEQFF. The DNA of the CDR3 is TGTGCAAGCAGTCTTTACAATGAGCAGTTCTTC.

Points on this clonotype: A clone one base away is much larger, so this may be a read error. The rearrangement uses TRBV11-1 and TRBJ2-1; 8 bases match TRBD1. This CDR3 comprises 17 residues. The germline V gene has CDR1 SGHAT and CDR2 FQDESV (reference sequence). The DNA for the CDR3 is TGTGCAAGCAGATCCCGGGACAGGCCTTTCTCCTACAATGAGCAGTTCTTC. Its translation is CASRSRDRPFSYNEQFF.

The V call is TRBV12-3 or TRBV12-4, the J call TRBJ2-7; 7 bases match TRBD2. Trimming cost V 6 bases and J 5 bases; bases outside gene matches: 10. The CDR3 has 14 residues. Here the CDR3 DNA reads TGTGCCAGCAGCTTTGAGCGGGGCCCCCACGAGCAGTACTTC. Translation gives CASSFERGPHEQYF.

This clonotype was counted at least ten times. The CDR3 coding sequence is TGTGCCAGTAGTACCCCCCAGGGGGCATGGACCGGGGAGCTGTTTTTT. Translation gives CASSTPQGAWTGELFF. This chain links TRBV19 with TRBJ2-2; 8 bases are a match to TRBD1. V was clipped by 4 bases and J by 5 bases; unmatched bases: 9. In germline, CDR1 is LNHDA, CDR2 SQIVND (reference sequence). This CDR3 is built from 16 residues.

About this clonotype: A much larger clone sits a single nucleotide away, making a read error possible. The rearrangement links TRBV7-3 to TRBJ2-3; maybe TRBD2 (6 bases). The CDR3 consists of 15 residues. Germline values: CDR1 SGHTA, CDR2 FQGTGA. Here the CDR3 DNA reads TGTGTCAGCAGCCTATTGGGGGGAGTCGCAGATACGCAGTATTTT. Its translation: CVSSLLGGVADTQYF.

Concerning this clonotype itself: The conserved phenylalanine or tryptophan is not found at the CDR3 terminus, so this likely reflects a read error. The V and J genes are TRBV6-5 and TRBJ2-7; TRBD1 aligns across 10 bases. The CDR3 totals 14 residues. CDR1 is MNHEY and CDR2 is SVGAGI in the germline V gene. The CDR3 protein is CASSYSGQGDEQYL. The CDR3 DNA sequence: TGTGCTAGCAGTTACTCAGGACAGGGGGACGAGCAGTACCTC.

With respect to this clonotype: One end of the junction does not line up with germline, which may come from a read error. The J gene is TRBJ1-5, the V gene TRBV6-1, with a weak D call TRBD1 (6 bases). Germline CDR1 MNHNS, CDR2 SASEGT. This CDR3 region has 16 residues. The DNA for the CDR3 is TGTGCCAACAGTGAAAGGGGGGGGGCGAGCAAGCAGCCCCAGCATTTT. It yields the protein CANSERGGASKQPQHF.

This clonotype was recorded only once. One end of the junction varies from germline; a read error may be responsible. The chain joins TRBV6-5 to TRBJ2-3; D gene ambiguous. CDR3 length equals 15 residues. Germline V gene lookup returns CDR1 MNHEY and CDR2 SVGAGI. CDR3 DNA: TGTGCCACCAGTTCCTCTTACGGCGGCACAGATACGCAGTATTTT. Its translation: CATSSSYGGTDTQYF.

A word on this clonotype: This may be a read error, as it is one base from a much larger clone. This sequence joins TRBV7-9 and TRBJ1-6, with D perhaps matching TRBD1 (5 bases). V lost 7 bases and J lost 7, with 20 bases in between. The germline V gene encodes CDR1 SEHNR and CDR2 FQNEAQ (reference sequence). The CDR3 extends over 16 amino acids. CDR3 DNA: TGTGCCAGCAAGCCCCTGGGTGGGGCCGACAATTCACCCCTCCACTTT. It specifies CASKPLGGADNSPLHF.

As regards this clonotype: At one end the junction does not follow the germline gene, possibly because of a read error. V and J are TRBV12-3 or TRBV12-4 and TRBJ2-7; unclear D gene. CDR3 length equals 14 residues. The CDR3 coding sequence is TGTGTCAGCAGTTTGCAGGTTGCCTCCTACGAGCAGTACTTC. Translation gives CVSSLQVASYEQYF.

Notes on this clonotype: A read error may account for a junction end that differs from germline. The chain is built from TRBV4-1 and TRBJ2-2; perhaps TRBD2 as D (5 bases). The CDR3 is made up of 18 amino acids. The germline V gene encodes CDR1 MGHRA and CDR2 YSYEKL. CDR3 DNA: TGCGCCAGTAGCCTGATCAAGAAATGGACGTCGAACACCGGGGAACTGTTTTTT. Translated: CASSLIKKWTSNTGELFF.

This chain links TRBV11-1 with TRBJ2-7; D remains unclear. The CDR3 loop spans 12 amino acids. Germline CDR1 and CDR2: SGHAT and FQDESV (reference sequence). The V end was cut by 7 bases, the J end by 5 bases, with 12 bases between. The chain's CDR3 is CASNFMANEQYF. The CDR3 bases are TGTGCCAGCAACTTCATGGCTAACGAGCAGTACTTC.

Comments on this clonotype: An end of the junction differs from the germline gene, which may be a read error. The chain recombines TRBV5-1 with TRBJ2-1; D ambiguous. This CDR3 comprises 15 residues. Germline loops: CDR1 SGHRS, CDR2 YFSETQ. As DNA, the CDR3 is TGCGCCAGCAGCTTGGGAGCCAGGAAAGACAATGAGCAGCTCTTC. It codes for CASSLGARKDNEQLF.

This clonotype has only one observation. One end of the junction does not line up with germline, which may come from a read error. The chain links TRBV11-2 to TRBJ1-1; unclear D gene. CDR1 SGHAT and CDR2 FQNNGV come from the germline V gene. The CDR3 sequence is 15 residues long. The CDR3 region is CASSLGRGFYTKASF. The CDR3 DNA follows: TGTGCAAGCAGCTTAGGCCGGGGATTTTACACTAAAGCTTCCTTT.

As to this clonotype: A read error may produce the germline difference seen at one junction end. Here the CDR3 DNA reads TGCAGCGTCCCCCAGCCCGAGAGGGGGGACATTCAGCACTTC. It is translated as CSVPQPERGDIQHF. V gene TRBV29-1 combines with J gene TRBJ2-4; D tentatively fits TRBD1 or TRBD2 (6 bases each). CDR3 length equals 14 residues. From germline, CDR1 is SQVTM and CDR2 ANQGSEA.

As regards this clonotype: At one end, the junction sequence differs from germline, possibly due to a read error. The chain recombines TRBV6-5 with TRBJ2-2; TRBD1 matches 11 bases. CDR1 MNHEY and CDR2 SVGAGI come from the germline V gene. This CDR3 has 16 residues. CDR3 amino acids: CASSYSGDRGDGELFF. The CDR3 region has the DNA TGTGCCAGCAGTTACTCGGGGGACAGGGGGGACGGGGAGCTGTTTTTC.

The sample holds many counts of this clonotype. V is TRBV7-8 and J is TRBJ2-5, with 7 bases aligning to TRBD2. Germline trimming cut 0 bases from V and 4 bases from J; bases unmatched to any gene: 11. Germline values: CDR1 SGHVS, CDR2 FQNEAQ. The CDR3 covers 17 residues. The CDR3 protein is CASSLARGHPSGETQYF. The CDR3 region has the DNA TGTGCCAGCAGCTTAGCGCGAGGACACCCTAGCGGAGAGACCCAGTACTTC.

Note on this clonotype: One junction end disagrees with the germline gene, perhaps due to a read error. This chain links TRBV9 with TRBJ2-5, with 11 bases aligning to TRBD2. This CDR3 spans 15 amino acids. Germline CDR1 is SGDLS and CDR2 is YYNGEE. This chain's CDR3 is CDSSVWTSGRETQHF. The CDR3 coding sequence is TGTGACAGCAGCGTATGGACTAGCGGGCGAGAGACCCAGCACTTC.

The chain has TRBV11-1 and TRBJ2-1, with 9 bases lining up with TRBD1. The CDR3 length is 15 residues. Per germline, CDR1 SGHAT and CDR2 FQDESV (reference sequence). CDR3 in amino acids: CAGILGQGAHNEQFF. CDR3 nucleotides: TGTGCTGGCATCTTGGGACAGGGCGCTCACAATGAGCAGTTCTTC.

The chain uses TRBV29-1 and TRBJ2-7, with D possibly TRBD2 on 7 matching bases. Germline CDR1 is SQVTM and CDR2 is ANQGSEA. This CDR3 comprises 13 residues. V lost 3 bases, J lost 5 bases, and 14 bases lay in between. The CDR3 spells CSVEGGPADEQYF. The CDR3 DNA sequence: TGCAGCGTTGAGGGGGGGCCAGCGGACGAGCAGTACTTC.

As regards this clonotype: Because the CDR3 is missing its conserved closing phenylalanine or tryptophan, this is likely a read error. The chain's CDR3 is CASSLSYEQYS. The CDR3 DNA follows: TGTGCCAGTAGCTTATCCTACGAGCAGTACTCC. This rearrangement joins TRBV7-9 to TRBJ2-7; D remains ambiguous. The CDR3 length is 11 residues. Germline V gives CDR1 SEHNR, CDR2 FQNEAQ (reference sequence).

This clonotype was seen ten or more times. The V call is TRBV18, the J call TRBJ2-3; D is perhaps TRBD2 (5 bases). Deletions cut 4 bases from V and 2 bases from J, with 10 bases between. In germline, CDR1 is KGHSH, CDR2 LQKENI. The CDR3 loop spans 14 amino acids. The CDR3 protein is CASSLPGVTDTQYF. CDR3 in DNA: TGTGCCAGCTCACTCCCCGGGGTCACAGATACGCAGTATTTT. The whole variable domain, remainder taken from reference TRBV18 and TRBJ2-3, is NAGVMQNPRHLVRRRGQEARLRCSPMKGHSHVYWYRQLPEEGLKFMVYLQKENIIDESGMPKERFSAEFPKEGPSILRIQQVVRGDSAAYFCASSLPGVTDTQYFGPGTRLTVL.

Within the sample, this clonotype is medium-sized. The chain couples TRBV5-4 to TRBJ2-1, with TRBD2 matching 9 bases. The CDR3 loop spans 16 amino acids. Trimming cost V 1 base and J 4 bases; bases outside gene matches: 6. Germline V gene sequence: CDR1 SGHNT, CDR2 YYREEE (reference sequence). CDR3 in DNA: TGTGCCAGCAGCTTGAAGACTAGCGGACTATACAATGAGCAGTTCTTC. Amino acids: CASSLKTSGLYNEQFF.

As for this clonotype: A much more abundant neighbour one base away suggests this may be a read error. The V gene is TRBV7-9, the J gene TRBJ1-6; TRBD1 is a possible D gene (5 bases). The V gene lost 6 bases and the J gene lost 7 bases, with 19 bases spanning the gap. The CDR3 spans 16 residues. Germline CDR1 and CDR2: SEHNR and FQNEAQ (reference sequence). The CDR3 DNA is TGTGCCAGCAGGCCCCTGGCTGGGGCCGACAATTCACCCCTCCACTTT. It translates to CASRPLAGADNSPLHF.